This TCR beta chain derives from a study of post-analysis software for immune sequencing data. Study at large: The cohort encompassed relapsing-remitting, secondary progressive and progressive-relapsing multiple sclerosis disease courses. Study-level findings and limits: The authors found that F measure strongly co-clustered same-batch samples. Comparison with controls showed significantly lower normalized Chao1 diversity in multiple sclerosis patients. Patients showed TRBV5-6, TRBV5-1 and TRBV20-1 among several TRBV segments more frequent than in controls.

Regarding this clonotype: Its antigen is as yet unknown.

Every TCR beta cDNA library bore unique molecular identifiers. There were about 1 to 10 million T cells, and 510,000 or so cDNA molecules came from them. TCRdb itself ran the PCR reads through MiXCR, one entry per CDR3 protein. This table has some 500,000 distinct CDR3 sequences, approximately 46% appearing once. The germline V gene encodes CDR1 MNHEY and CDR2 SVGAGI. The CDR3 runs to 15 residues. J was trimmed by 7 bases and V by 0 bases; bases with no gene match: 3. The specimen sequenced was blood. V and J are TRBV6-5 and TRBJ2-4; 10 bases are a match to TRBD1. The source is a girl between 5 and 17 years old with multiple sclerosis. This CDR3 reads CASSYSGQGFNIQYF. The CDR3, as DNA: TGTGCCAGCAGTTACTCGGGACAGGGGTTTAACATTCAGTACTTC.